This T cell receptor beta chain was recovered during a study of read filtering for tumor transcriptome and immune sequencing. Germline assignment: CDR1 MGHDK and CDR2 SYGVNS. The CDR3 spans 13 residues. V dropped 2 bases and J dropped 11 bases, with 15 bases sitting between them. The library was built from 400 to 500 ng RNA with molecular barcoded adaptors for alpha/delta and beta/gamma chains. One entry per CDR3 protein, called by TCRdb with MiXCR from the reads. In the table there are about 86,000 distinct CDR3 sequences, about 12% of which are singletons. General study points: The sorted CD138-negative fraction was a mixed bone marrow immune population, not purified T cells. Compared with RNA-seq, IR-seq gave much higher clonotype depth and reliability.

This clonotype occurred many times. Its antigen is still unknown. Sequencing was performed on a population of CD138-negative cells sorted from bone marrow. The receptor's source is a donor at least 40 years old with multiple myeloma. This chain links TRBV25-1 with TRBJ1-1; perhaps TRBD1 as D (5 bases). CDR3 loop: CASSEQGEGVAFF. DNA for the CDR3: TGTGCCAGCAGTGAACAGGGCGAAGGGGTCGCTTTCTTT.